This T cell receptor beta chain comes out of a study of molecular identifiers for immune sequencing clone quantification. Study-level background: Split five ways in replicates, RNA from approximately 20,000 or 100,000 naive CD8 cells had four portions sequenced.

Whole-study results and caveats: Jurkat TCR RNA spiked in from one cell (amid some 1 million naive cells) was reportedly detectable.

Methods described previously, with TCR primers listed, were used for bulk TCR libraries. TCRdb processed the PCR reads anew with MiXCR; each CDR3 protein has one entry. Of nearly 650,000 distinct CDR3 sequences in the sample, 25% are singletons; the top ten hold around 0.78%. About this clonotype: Antigen: not known.

Sequenced input: naive CD8+ T cells from blood, with Jurkat cell RNA spiked in. Subset of the sample: FACS-sorted CD8+CD4-CCR7+CD45RA+ naive T cells. The TCR was taken from a human donor in good health. Some libraries in this study had Jurkat cell RNA spiked in.

CDR3 sequence reads: CASSYGGQYNEQFF. CDR3 bases: TGTGCCAGCAGTTACGGTGGACAGTACAATGAGCAGTTCTTC. The V and J genes are TRBV6-5 and TRBJ2-1, with a weak D call TRBD1 (6 bases). V was trimmed by 2 bases and J by 4 bases, leaving 9 bases between them. CDR3 size: 14 residues. Germline V lookup: CDR1 MNHEY, CDR2 SVGAGI.